This T cell receptor beta chain is drawn from a study of PD-1 blockade in classical Hodgkin lymphoma. The time point is: cycle 4 day 1 (C4D1), after 6 weeks of nivolumab. In every patient, relapse followed autologous stem cell transplantation, while exposure to brentuximab vedotin differed. CD4+ T cells were purified from thawed PBMCs by magnetic negative selection. Germline V lookup: CDR1 MNHEY, CDR2 SMNVEV (reference sequence). CDR3 length equals 15 residues. V was cut by 4 bases and J by 2 bases, with 12 bases left in between. The protocol was immunoSEQ multiplex PCR, while the TCRdb copy is restricted to in-frame clones and leaves out a portion. The sample holds 20,000 or so clones, roughly 80% seen once.

The sequencing here drew on CD4+ T cells from blood, taken before the fourth cycle of nivolumab. The chain combines TRBV27 with TRBJ1-5; D call uncertain. The source of this sequence is a human donor with classical Hodgkin lymphoma. Written as DNA, the CDR3 is TGTGCCAGCAGTTCCGCTGGCCGGGGCAATCAGCCCCAGCATTTT. It specifies CASSSAGRGNQPQHF.